A single count supports the clone carrying this T cell receptor beta chain. Its antigen remains unknown. After removal of 10 bases from V and 1 base from J, the junction contained 4 bases not matched to a gene. CDR1 and CDR2 (germline): MDHEN, SYDVKM. There are 14 residues in the CDR3. A multiplex PCR was run with 60 Vbeta primers and 13 Jbeta primers. The data were produced by immunoSEQ multiplex PCR, yet TCRdb's version contains in-frame clones alone and is incomplete. Counted here are 120,000 to 150,000 clones, about 80% occurring once; the ten biggest clones make up more than 1.5%. The data were obtained in a study of cytomegalovirus exposure and HLA in healthy donors. Study-wide context: Most donors, roughly 82% of some 400 genotyped, fell in the Caucasian-associated ancestry cluster.

Study-wide results and limits: Reportedly, fewer N-insertions than the approximately 680-donor mean appeared in an Asian-associated ancestry cluster in a later analysis. Most CMV-associated TCR beta chains were later found to appear HLA-restricted. It was shown in a later analysis that HLA-associated TCR beta chains were more clonally expanded than other, equally common chains.

The TCR was taken from a woman in her forties in good health and CMV-seronegative. What was sequenced was PBMCs. This chain joins TRBV28 and TRBJ1-5; 10 bases are shared with TRBD1. In nucleotides, the CDR3 is TGTGCCACGAGGACAGGGGGAAGCAATCAGCCCCAGCATTTT. It is translated as CATRTGGSNQPQHF.